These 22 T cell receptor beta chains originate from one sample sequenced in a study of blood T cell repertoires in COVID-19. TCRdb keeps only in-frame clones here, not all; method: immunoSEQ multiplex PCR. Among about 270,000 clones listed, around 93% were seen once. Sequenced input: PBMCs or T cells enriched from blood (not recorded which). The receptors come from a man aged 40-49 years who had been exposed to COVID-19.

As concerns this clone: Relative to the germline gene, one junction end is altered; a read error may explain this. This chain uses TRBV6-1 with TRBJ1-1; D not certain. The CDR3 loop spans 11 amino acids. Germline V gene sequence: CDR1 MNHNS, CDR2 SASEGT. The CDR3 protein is CASSDLGPGLF. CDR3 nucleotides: TGTGCCAGCAGTGACCTGGGTCCAGGTTTATTT.

CDR3 nucleotide sequence: TGCGCCTCAACCCGGGAGGGGGCCGGTGATACGCAGTATTTT. It yields the protein CASTREGAGDTQYF. The chain combines TRBV5-1 with TRBJ2-3, with D perhaps matching TRBD2 (8 bases). This CDR3 is 14 amino acids long. Trimming took 10 bases from V and 6 from J, leaving 21 bases between them. Germline values: CDR1 SGHRS, CDR2 YFSETQ.

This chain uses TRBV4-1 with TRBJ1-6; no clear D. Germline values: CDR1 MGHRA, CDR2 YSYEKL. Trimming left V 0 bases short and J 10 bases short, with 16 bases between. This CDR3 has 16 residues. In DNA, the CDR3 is TGCGCCAGCAGCCAAGATCGGGGTAGCGTCGGGTCACCCCTCCACTTT. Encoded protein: CASSQDRGSVGSPLHF.

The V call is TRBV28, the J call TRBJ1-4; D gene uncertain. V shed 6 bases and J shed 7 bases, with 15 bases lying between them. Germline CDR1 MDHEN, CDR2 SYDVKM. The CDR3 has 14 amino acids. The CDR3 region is CASRYQVIGEKLFF. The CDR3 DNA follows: TGTGCCAGCAGGTATCAGGTGATTGGTGAAAAACTGTTTTTT. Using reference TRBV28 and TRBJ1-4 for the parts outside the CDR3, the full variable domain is DVKVTQSSRYLVKRTGEKVFLECVQDMDHENMFWYRQDPGLGLRLIYFSYDVKMKEKGDIPEGYSVSREKKERFSLILESASTNQTSMYLCASRYQVIGEKLFFGSGTQLSVL.

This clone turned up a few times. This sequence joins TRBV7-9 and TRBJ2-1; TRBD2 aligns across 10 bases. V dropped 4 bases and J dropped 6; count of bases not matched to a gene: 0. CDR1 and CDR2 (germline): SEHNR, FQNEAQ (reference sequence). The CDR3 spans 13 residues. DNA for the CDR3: TGTGCCAGCAGCTCTAGCGGGAGCAATGAGCAGTTCTTC. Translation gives CASSSSGSNEQFF.

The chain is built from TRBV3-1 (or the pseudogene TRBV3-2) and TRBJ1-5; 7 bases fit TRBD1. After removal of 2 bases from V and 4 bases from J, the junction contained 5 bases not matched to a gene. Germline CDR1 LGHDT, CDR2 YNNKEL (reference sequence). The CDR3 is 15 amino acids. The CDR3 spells CASSQYGTVNQPQHF. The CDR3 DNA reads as TGTGCCAGCAGCCAATACGGGACAGTTAATCAGCCCCAGCATTTT.

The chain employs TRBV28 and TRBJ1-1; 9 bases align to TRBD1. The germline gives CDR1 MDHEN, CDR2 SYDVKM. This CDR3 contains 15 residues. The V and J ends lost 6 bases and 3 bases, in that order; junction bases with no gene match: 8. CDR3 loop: CASSSQGAPYTEAFF. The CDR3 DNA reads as TGTGCCAGCAGCTCACAGGGGGCCCCTTACACTGAAGCTTTCTTT.

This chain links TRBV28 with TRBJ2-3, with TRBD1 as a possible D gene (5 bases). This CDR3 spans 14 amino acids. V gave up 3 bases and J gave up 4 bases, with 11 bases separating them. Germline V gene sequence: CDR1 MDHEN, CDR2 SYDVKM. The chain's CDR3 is CASSFLGAPDTQYF. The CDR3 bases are TGTGCCAGCAGTTTTTTAGGGGCTCCAGATACGCAGTATTTT. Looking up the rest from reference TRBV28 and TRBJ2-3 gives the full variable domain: DVKVTQSSRYLVKRTGEKVFLECVQDMDHENMFWYRQDPGLGLRLIYFSYDVKMKEKGDIPEGYSVSREKKERFSLILESASTNQTSMYLCASSFLGAPDTQYFGPGTRLTVL.

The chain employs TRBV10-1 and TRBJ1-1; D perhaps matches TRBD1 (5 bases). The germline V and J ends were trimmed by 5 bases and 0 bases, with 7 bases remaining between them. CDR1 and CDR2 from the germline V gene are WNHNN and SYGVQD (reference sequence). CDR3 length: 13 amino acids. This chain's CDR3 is CASSSGVNTEAFF. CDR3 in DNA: TGCGCCAGCAGTTCGGGGGTGAACACTGAAGCTTTCTTT.

The CDR3 nucleotides read TGCAGTGCTAGTCTACTAGCGGGTTCACGCGAGCAGTTCTTC. This gives the protein CSASLLAGSREQFF. This chain joins TRBV20-1 and TRBJ2-1, with TRBD2 matching 9 bases. V trimming: 3 bases; J trimming: 10 bases; junction bases outside the gene matches: 10. The V gene's germline CDR1 is DFQATT and CDR2 SNEGSKA (reference sequence). There are 14 residues in the CDR3.

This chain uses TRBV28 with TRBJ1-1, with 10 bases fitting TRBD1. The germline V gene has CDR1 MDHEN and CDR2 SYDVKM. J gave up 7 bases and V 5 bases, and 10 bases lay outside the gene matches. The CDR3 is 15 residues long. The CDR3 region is CASSLGDRGTGEAFF. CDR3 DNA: TGTGCCAGCAGTCTAGGGGACAGGGGTACTGGTGAAGCTTTCTTT.

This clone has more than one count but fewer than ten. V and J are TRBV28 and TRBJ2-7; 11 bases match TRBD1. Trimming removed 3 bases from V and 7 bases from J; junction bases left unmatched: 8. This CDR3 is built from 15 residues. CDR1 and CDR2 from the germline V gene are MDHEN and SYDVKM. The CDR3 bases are TGTGCCAGCAGTTTTACAGGACAGGGGGCCGGGGAGCAGTACTTC. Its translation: CASSFTGQGAGEQYF.

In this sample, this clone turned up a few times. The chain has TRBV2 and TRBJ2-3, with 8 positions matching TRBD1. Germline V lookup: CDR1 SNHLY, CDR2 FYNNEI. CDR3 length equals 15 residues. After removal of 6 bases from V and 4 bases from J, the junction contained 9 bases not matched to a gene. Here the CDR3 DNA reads TGTGCCAGCAGCCCCGACAGGGGTTTATCAGATACGCAGTATTTT. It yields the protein CASSPDRGLSDTQYF.

The CDR3 region has the DNA TGTGCCAGCTCACCACCGTCGAACAGGGGTAACTATGGCTACACCTTC. It translates to CASSPPSNRGNYGYTF. The gene calls are TRBV18 and TRBJ1-2; 7 nucleotides line up with TRBD1. CDR3 length: 16 residues. Per the germline V gene, CDR1 is KGHSH and CDR2 is LQKENI. Trimming removed 0 bases from V and 1 base from J; junction bases left unmatched: 5.

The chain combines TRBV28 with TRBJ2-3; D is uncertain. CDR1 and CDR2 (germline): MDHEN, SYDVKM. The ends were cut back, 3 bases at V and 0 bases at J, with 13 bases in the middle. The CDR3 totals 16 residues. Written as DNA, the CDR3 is TGTGCCAGCAGTTTGGTCATGAAAACTAGCACAGATACGCAGTATTTT. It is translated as CASSLVMKTSTDTQYF.

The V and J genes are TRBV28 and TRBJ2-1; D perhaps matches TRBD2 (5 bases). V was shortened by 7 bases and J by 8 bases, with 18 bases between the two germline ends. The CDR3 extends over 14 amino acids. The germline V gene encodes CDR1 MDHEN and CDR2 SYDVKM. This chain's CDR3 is CASTNGKPLDEQFF. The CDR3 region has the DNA TGTGCCAGCACAAACGGGAAGCCCCTCGATGAGCAGTTCTTC.

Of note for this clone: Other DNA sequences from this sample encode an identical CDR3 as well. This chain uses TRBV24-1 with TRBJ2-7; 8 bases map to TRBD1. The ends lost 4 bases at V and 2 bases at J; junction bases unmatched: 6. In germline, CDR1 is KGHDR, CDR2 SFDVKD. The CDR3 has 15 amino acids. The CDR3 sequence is CATSDSRTGPYEQYF. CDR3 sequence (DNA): TGTGCCACCAGTGACTCTCGGACAGGGCCCTACGAGCAGTACTTC.

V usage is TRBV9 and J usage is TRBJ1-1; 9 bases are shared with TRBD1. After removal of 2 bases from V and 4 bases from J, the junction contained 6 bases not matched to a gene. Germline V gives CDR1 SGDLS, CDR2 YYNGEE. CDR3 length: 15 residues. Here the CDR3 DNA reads TGTGCCAGCAGCGTCAACAGGGGGCCGGGCACTGAAGCTTTCTTT. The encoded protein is CASSVNRGPGTEAFF. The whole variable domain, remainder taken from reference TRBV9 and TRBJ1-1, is DSGVTQTPKHLITATGQRVTLRCSPRSGDLSVYWYQQSLDQGLQFLIQYYNGEERAKGNILERFSAQQFPDLHSELNLSSLELGDSALYFCASSVNRGPGTEAFFGQGTRLTVV.

CDR3 sequence reads: CASRLGTSTYNEQFF. CDR3 coding DNA: TGTGCCAGCAGGCTCGGGACTAGTACCTACAATGAGCAGTTCTTC. V gene TRBV28 combines with J gene TRBJ2-1; 8 bases line up with TRBD2. The CDR3 is 15 amino acids. Germline values: CDR1 MDHEN, CDR2 SYDVKM. The trim removed 6 bases at V and 2 bases at J, leaving 6 bases unmatched.

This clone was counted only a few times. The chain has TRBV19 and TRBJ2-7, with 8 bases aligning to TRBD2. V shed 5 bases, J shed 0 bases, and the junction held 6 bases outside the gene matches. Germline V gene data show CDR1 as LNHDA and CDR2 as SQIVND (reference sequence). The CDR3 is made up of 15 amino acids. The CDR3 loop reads CASSPIAGLSYEQYF. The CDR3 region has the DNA TGTGCCAGTAGTCCAATAGCGGGACTCTCCTACGAGCAGTACTTC.

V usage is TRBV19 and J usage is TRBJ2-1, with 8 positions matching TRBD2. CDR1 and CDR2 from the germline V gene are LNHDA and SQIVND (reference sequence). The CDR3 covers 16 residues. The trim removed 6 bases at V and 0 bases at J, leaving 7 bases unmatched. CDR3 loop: CASRNSGASSYNEQFF. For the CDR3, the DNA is TGTGCCAGTAGGAATAGCGGGGCGAGCTCCTACAATGAGCAGTTCTTC. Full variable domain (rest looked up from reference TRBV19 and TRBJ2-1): DGGITQSPKYLFRKEGQNVTLSCEQNLNHDAMYWYRQDPGQGLRLIYYSQIVNDFQKGDIAEGYSVSREKKESFPLTVTSAQKNPTAFYLCASRNSGASSYNEQFFGPGTRLTVL.

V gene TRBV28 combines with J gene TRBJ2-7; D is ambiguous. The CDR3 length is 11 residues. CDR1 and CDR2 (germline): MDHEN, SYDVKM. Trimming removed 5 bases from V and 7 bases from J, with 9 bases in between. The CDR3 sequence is CASSQYTEQYF. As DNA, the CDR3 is TGTGCCAGCAGTCAGTATACGGAGCAGTACTTC.